The 8 T cell receptor beta chains listed next were all sequenced from one sample in a study of T-cell memory formation after mild COVID-19 (dated by TCRdb to about 2021). Library construction relied on 5' RACE. The sequencer listed for this sample is Illumina NovaSeq 6000. Starting from the raw public reads, TCRdb applied fastp trimming at Q25, assembled clones with MiXCR and retained in-frame beta chains. Rows with one shared CDR3 protein collapse into an entry with the most common genes and DNA. This sample comprises fewer than 140,000 distinct CDR3 sequences, about a sixth of them detected only once. The top ten clones comprise 28% of the sample. Sequences were obtained from PBMCs or a T cell subset sorted from them (not recorded which). The receptors originated from an adult woman who had mild COVID-19 (a few samples of this study predate the infection). The sample titles of this study are shuffled in the database, so cell type and time point are left out; the donor was told from shared clones.

The chain links TRBV6-4 to TRBJ2-7; 8 bases fit TRBD2. Germline CDR1 and CDR2: MRHNA and SNTAGT. The CDR3 is made up of 13 amino acids. Germline trimming cut 4 bases from V and 4 bases from J; bases unmatched to any gene: 3. The CDR3 DNA sequence: TGTGCCAGCAGTGTTACTAGCGGATACGAGCAGTACTTC. Amino acid sequence: CASSVTSGYEQYF.

This clonotype appeared a few times. The chain employs TRBV12-3 or TRBV12-4 and TRBJ2-3, with 8 bases fitting TRBD2. V lost 3 bases, J lost 7 bases, and 9 bases stayed unmatched. The CDR3 covers 15 residues. The CDR3: CASSFGREVVHTQYF. CDR3 nucleotides: TGTGCCAGCAGTTTTGGGCGGGAGGTTGTCCATACGCAGTATTTT.

This clonotype is a singleton in its sample. This chain uses TRBV6-5 with TRBJ2-1; D not resolved. Germline CDR1 is MNHEY and CDR2 is SVGAGI. The V end was cut by 0 bases, the J end by 10 bases, with 13 bases between. The CDR3 is made up of 14 amino acids. CDR3 nucleotide sequence: TGTGCCAGCAGTTACTCGGCGGCTGGGTCAGAGCAGTTCTTC. Translating it yields CASSYSAAGSEQFF.

A note on this clonotype: A read error may be the cause here, since a much bigger clone is one base away. J is TRBJ2-5 and V is TRBV13; D unclear. V was shortened by 5 bases and J by 5 bases, with 6 bases between the two germline ends. Germline-derived CDR1 and CDR2 are PRHDT and FYEKMQ (reference sequence). The CDR3 totals 11 residues. The CDR3 DNA follows: TGTGCCAGCAGCATCGGGGAGACCCAGTACTTC. It encodes CASSIGETQYF. Full variable domain (rest looked up from reference TRBV13 and TRBJ2-5): AAGVIQSPRHLIKEKRETATLKCYPIPRHDTVYWYQQGPGQDPQFLISFYEKMQSDKGSIPDRFSAQQFSDYHSELNMSSLELGDSALYFCASSIGETQYFGPGTRLLVL.

This sequence joins TRBV24-1 and TRBJ2-2, with 9 bases lining up with TRBD1. The ends lost 3 bases at V and 6 bases at J; junction bases unmatched: 7. CDR1 is KGHDR, CDR2 SFDVKD, per germline. This CDR3 contains 16 residues. The CDR3 DNA reads as TGTGCCACCAGTGATCTGGGACAGGGTTCTGCCGGGGAGCTGTTTTTT. As protein: CATSDLGQGSAGELFF.

The table lists this clonotype with many counts. The chain is built from TRBV5-6 and TRBJ2-1; 11 positions agree with TRBD2. The CDR3 has 13 amino acids. Germline-derived CDR1 and CDR2 are SGHDT and YYEEEE. Losses at the gene ends were 2 bases for V and 12 bases for J; bases not matched to a gene: 4. The CDR3: CASSFRTSGGQFF. The CDR3 DNA reads as TGTGCCAGCAGCTTCCGCACTAGCGGGGGGCAGTTCTTC. The full variable domain, completed using reference TRBV5-6 and TRBJ2-1, is DAGVTQSPTHLIKTRGQQVTLRCSPKSGHDTVSWYQQALGQGPQFIFQYYEEEERQRGNFPDRFSGHQFPNYSSELNVNALLLGDSALYLCASSFRTSGGQFFGPGTRLTVL.

Only a few counts were recorded for this clonotype. J is TRBJ2-7 and V is TRBV6-5; D perhaps matches TRBD1 (5 bases). Trimming removed 2 bases from V and 4 bases from J, with 15 bases in between. This CDR3 is 15 amino acids long. Germline-derived CDR1 and CDR2 are MNHEY and SVGAGI. CDR3 coding DNA: TGTGCCAGCAGTTACACCGGGCAGGGTGCGTACGAGCAGTACTTC. It yields the protein CASSYTGQGAYEQYF.

This clonotype has more than one count but fewer than ten. V gene TRBV11-1 combines with J gene TRBJ1-1, with D perhaps matching TRBD1 (5 bases). The CDR3 has 13 amino acids. The V gene's germline CDR1 is SGHAT and CDR2 FQDESV (reference sequence). Deletions cut 5 bases from V and 3 bases from J, with 10 bases between. The chain's CDR3 is CASSPTRDTEAFF. CDR3 bases: TGTGCCAGCAGCCCGACCAGGGACACTGAAGCTTTCTTT.